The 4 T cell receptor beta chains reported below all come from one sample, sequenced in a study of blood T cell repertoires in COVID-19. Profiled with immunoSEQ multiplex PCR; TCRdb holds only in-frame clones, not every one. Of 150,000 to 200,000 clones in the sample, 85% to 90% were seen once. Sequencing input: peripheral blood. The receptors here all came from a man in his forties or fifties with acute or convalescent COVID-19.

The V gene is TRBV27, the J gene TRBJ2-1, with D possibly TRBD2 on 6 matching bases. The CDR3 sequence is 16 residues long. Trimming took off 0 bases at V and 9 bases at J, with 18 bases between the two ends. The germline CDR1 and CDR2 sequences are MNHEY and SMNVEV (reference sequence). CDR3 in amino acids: CASSLSAGLRAGEQFF. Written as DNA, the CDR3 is TGTGCCAGCAGTTTATCAGCGGGCCTCCGGGCGGGTGAGCAGTTCTTC.

The CDR3 DNA reads as TGCGCCAGCAGTGGTCCGGACTCCTTAGTAGGGCAGTACTTC. It encodes CASSGPDSLVGQYF. This chain uses TRBV10-1 with TRBJ2-7, with TRBD2 as a possible D gene (5 bases). Trimming left V 4 bases short and J 9 bases short, with 19 bases between. The CDR3 has 14 residues. The germline CDR1 and CDR2 sequences are WNHNN and SYGVQD (reference sequence).

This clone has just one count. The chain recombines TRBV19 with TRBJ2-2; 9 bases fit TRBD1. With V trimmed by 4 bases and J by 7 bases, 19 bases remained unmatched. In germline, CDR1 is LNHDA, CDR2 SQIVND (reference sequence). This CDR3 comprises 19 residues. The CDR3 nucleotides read TGTGCCAGTAGTACTCGGGTAGGGACAGGGATGGTCCCCATCGGGGAGCTGTTTTTT. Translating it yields CASSTRVGTGMVPIGELFF. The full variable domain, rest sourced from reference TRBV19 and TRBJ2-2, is DGGITQSPKYLFRKEGQNVTLSCEQNLNHDAMYWYRQDPGQGLRLIYYSQIVNDFQKGDIAEGYSVSREKKESFPLTVTSAQKNPTAFYLCASSTRVGTGMVPIGELFFGEGSRLTVL.

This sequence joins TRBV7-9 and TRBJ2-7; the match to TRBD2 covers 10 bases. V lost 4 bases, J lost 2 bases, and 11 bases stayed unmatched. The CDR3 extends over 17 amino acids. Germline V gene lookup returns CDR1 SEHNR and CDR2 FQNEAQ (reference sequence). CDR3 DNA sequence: TGTGCCAGCAGCTCCAGTACGACTAGCGGGCATACCTACGAGCAGTACTTC. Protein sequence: CASSSSTTSGHTYEQYF.